Below are 8 T cell receptor beta chains sequenced from a single sample in a study of blood T cell repertoires in COVID-19. Measured with immunoSEQ multiplex PCR; TCRdb has only the in-frame clones, and not every one. The table has 40,000 or so clones, 84% seen once. Sequenced sample: peripheral blood. These receptors originate from a man between 60 and 75 years old with COVID-19, enrolled during active disease.

V is TRBV5-1 and J is TRBJ2-1; possibly TRBD2 for D (6 bases). This CDR3 contains 15 residues. The germline V and J ends were trimmed by 2 bases and 3 bases, with 12 bases remaining between them. The germline V gene has CDR1 SGHRS and CDR2 YFSETQ. CDR3 bases: TGCGCCAGCAGCTTAGAGCGGGCCAGCTACAATGAGCAGTTCTTC. Its protein is CASSLERASYNEQFF.

The V and J genes are TRBV27 and TRBJ1-2; 11 nucleotides align to TRBD1. The CDR3 is 12 amino acids. The germline gives CDR1 MNHEY, CDR2 SMNVEV (reference sequence). The J segment lost 7 bases and the V segment lost 8 bases, leaving 3 bases of the junction unmatched. The DNA of the CDR3 is TGTGCCAGCGGACAGGGGGCAGCTGGCTACACCTTC. The encoded protein is CASGQGAAGYTF.

The rearrangement uses TRBV28 and TRBJ2-7; 13 bases fit TRBD2. This CDR3 spans 15 amino acids. The germline CDR1 and CDR2 sequences are MDHEN and SYDVKM. V was pared by 7 bases and J by 2 bases, with 5 bases of the junction left unmatched. CDR3 sequence (DNA): TGTGCCAGCACTGCCGGACTAGCGGGAGCCTACGAGCAGTACTTC. Amino acids: CASTAGLAGAYEQYF.

The chain carries TRBV11-2 and TRBJ1-2, with TRBD1 matching over 12 bases. The CDR3 length is 15 residues. V lost 6 bases to trimming and J lost 6 bases; unmatched junction nucleotides: 8. The V gene's germline CDR1 is SGHAT and CDR2 FQNNGV. The CDR3 DNA reads as TGTGCCAGCAGTCGGGACAGGGGGCAAGGGGATGGCTACACCTTC. Its translation: CASSRDRGQGDGYTF.

The chain recombines TRBV2 with TRBJ1-4, with D perhaps matching TRBD1 (6 bases). CDR1 and CDR2 (germline): SNHLY, FYNNEI. V shed 4 bases and J shed 8 bases, with 17 bases lying between them. The CDR3 loop spans 15 amino acids. This chain's CDR3 is CASSVSARGKEKLFF. In DNA, the CDR3 is TGTGCCAGCAGTGTTTCGGCCAGGGGAAAGGAAAAACTGTTTTTT.

The chain uses TRBV6-2 or TRBV6-3 and TRBJ2-2; D gene uncertain. This CDR3 region has 14 residues. Germline CDR1 is MNHEY and CDR2 is SVGEGT. Trimming cost V 6 bases and J 6 bases, with 14 bases left between them. The CDR3 DNA reads TGTGCCAGCAGCCTCGTGCCTAGTTCCGGGGAGCTGTTTTTT. This codes for CASSLVPSSGELFF.

The gene calls are TRBV4-3 and TRBJ2-2, with 7 nucleotides matching TRBD1. The DNA end is more similar to TRBJ1-4, so the J call may be wrong. This CDR3 contains 13 residues. The germline CDR1 and CDR2 sequences are LGHNA and YSLEER. The CDR3, as DNA: TGCGCCAGCAGCCAAGGGAAGGGGGCAAAACTGTTTTTT. It translates to CASSQGKGAKLFF.

This chain connects TRBV5-1 to TRBJ1-4; 7 nucleotides align to TRBD1. In germline, CDR1 is SGHRS, CDR2 YFSETQ. This CDR3 contains 14 residues. The V gene end was trimmed by 2 bases and the J gene end by 4 bases; junction bases not matched to a gene: 2. The CDR3 spells CASSFDRVNEKLFF. CDR3 nucleotide sequence: TGCGCCAGCAGCTTTGACAGGGTTAATGAAAAACTGTTTTTT.